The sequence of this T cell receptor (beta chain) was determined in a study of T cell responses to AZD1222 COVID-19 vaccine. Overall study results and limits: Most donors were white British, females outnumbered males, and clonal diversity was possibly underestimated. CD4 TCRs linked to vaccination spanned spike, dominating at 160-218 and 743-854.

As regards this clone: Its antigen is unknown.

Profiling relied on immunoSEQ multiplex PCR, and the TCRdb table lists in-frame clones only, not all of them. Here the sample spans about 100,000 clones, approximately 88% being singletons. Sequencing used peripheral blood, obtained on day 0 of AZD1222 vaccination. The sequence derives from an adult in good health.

CDR3 sequence (DNA): TGCGCCAGCAGGGGTCAGGGGGCCTCAGATACGCAGTATTTT. Encoded protein: CASRGQGASDTQYF. The chain uses TRBV5-1 and TRBJ2-3; the match to TRBD1 covers 8 bases. The V and J ends lost 5 bases and 4 bases, in that order; junction bases with no gene match: 6. The CDR3 is made up of 14 amino acids. CDR1 and CDR2 from the germline V gene are SGHRS and YFSETQ.